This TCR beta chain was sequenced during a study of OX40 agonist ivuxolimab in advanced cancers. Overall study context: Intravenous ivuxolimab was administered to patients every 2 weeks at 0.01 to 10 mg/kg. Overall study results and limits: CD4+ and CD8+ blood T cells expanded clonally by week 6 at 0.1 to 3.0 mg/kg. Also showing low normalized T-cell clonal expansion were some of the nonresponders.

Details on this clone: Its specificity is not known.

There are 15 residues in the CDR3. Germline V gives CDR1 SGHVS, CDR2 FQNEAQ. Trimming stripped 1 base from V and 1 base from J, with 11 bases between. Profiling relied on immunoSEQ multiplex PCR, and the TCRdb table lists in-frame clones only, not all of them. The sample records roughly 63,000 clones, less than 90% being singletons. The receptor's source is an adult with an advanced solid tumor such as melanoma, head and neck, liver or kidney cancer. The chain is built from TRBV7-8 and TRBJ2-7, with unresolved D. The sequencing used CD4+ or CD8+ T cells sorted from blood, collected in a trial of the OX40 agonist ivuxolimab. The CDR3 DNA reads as TGTGCCAGCAGCTTAGGGCAGCCAGGTTCCTACGAGCAGTACTTC. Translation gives CASSLGQPGSYEQYF.